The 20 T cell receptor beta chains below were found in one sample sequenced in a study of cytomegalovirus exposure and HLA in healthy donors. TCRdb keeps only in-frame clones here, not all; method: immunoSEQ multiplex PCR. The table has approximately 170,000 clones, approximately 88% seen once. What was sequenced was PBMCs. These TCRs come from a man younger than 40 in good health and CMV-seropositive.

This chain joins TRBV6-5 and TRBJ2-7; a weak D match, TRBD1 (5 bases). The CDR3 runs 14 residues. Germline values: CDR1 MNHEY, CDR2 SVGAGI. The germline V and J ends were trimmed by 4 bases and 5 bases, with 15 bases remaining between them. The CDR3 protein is CASSSWTTVHEQYF. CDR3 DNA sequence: TGTGCCAGCAGTTCATGGACAACTGTCCACGAGCAGTACTTC.

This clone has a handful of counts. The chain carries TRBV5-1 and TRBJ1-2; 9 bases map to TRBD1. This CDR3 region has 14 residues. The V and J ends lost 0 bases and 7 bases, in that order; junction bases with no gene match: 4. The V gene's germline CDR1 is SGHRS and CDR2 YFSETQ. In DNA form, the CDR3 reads TGCGCCAGCAGCTTGGAACAGGGGGCTGGTGGCTACACCTTC. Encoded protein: CASSLEQGAGGYTF. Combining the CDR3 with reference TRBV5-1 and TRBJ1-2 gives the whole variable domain KAGVTQTPRYLIKTRGQQVTLSCSPISGHRSVSWYQQTPGQGLQFLFEYFSETQRNKGNFPGRFSGRQFSNSRSEMNVSTLELGDSALYLCASSLEQGAGGYTFGSGTRLTVV.

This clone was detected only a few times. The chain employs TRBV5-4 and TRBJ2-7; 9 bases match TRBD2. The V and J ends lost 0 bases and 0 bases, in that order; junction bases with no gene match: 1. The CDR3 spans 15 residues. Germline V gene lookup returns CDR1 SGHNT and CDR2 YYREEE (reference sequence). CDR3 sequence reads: CASSLELAGSYEQYF. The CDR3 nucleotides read TGTGCCAGCAGCTTGGAACTAGCGGGCTCCTACGAGCAGTACTTC.

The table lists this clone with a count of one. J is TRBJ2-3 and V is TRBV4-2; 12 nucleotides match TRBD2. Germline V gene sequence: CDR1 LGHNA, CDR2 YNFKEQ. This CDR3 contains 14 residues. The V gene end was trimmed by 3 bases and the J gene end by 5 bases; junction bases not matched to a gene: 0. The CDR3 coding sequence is TGTGCCAGCAGCCAGACTAGCGGGAGAGATACGCAGTATTTT. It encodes CASSQTSGRDTQYF.

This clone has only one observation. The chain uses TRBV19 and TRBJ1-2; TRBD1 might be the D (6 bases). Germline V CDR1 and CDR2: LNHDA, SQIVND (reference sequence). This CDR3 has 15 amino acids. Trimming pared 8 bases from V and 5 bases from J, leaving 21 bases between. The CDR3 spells CASQLAPGTSYGYTF. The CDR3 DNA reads TGTGCCAGTCAACTCGCCCCCGGGACATCATATGGCTACACCTTC.

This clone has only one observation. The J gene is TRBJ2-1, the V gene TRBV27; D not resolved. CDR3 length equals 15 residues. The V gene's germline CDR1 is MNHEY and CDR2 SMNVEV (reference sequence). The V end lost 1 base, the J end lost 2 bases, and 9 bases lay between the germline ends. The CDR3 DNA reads TGTGCCAGCAGTTTATTCGAGCCGACCTACAATGAGCAGTTCTTC. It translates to CASSLFEPTYNEQFF.

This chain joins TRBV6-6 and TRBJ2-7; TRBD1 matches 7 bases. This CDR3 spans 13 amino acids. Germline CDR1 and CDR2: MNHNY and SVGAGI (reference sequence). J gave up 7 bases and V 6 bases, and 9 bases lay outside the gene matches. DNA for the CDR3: TGTGCCAGCAGACAGGGGCCCCAGGGGGAGCAGTACTTC. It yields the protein CASRQGPQGEQYF.

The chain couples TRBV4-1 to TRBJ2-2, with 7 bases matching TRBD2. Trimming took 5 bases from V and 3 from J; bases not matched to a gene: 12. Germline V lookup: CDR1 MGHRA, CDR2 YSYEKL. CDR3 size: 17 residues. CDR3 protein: CASSAQHVAGDTGELFF. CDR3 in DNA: TGCGCCAGCAGCGCCCAACACGTCGCGGGAGACACCGGGGAGCTGTTTTTT.

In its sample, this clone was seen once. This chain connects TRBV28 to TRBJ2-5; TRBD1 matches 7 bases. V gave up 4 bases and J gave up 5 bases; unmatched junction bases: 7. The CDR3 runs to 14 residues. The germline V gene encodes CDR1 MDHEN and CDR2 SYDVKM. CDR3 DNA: TGTGCCAGCAGTTCATCGACAGGGTTTGAGACCCAGTACTTC. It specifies CASSSSTGFETQYF.

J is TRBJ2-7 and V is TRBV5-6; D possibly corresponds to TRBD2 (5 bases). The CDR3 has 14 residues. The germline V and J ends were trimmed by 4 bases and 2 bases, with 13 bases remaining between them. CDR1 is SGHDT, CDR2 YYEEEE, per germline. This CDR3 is CASSPGYTAYEQYF. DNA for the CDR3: TGTGCCAGCAGCCCGGGATATACAGCCTACGAGCAGTACTTC.

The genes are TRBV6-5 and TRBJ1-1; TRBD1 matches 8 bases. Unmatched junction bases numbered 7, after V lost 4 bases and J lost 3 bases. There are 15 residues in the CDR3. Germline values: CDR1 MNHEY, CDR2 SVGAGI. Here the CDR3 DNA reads TGTGCCAGCAGTTTCTACCTGACAGGGGACACTGAAGCTTTCTTT. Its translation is CASSFYLTGDTEAFF.

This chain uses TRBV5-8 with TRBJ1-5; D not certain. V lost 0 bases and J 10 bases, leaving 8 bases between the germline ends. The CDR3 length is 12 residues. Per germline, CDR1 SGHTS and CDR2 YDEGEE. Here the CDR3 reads CASSLAPIPQHF. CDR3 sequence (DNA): TGTGCCAGCAGCTTGGCCCCCATTCCCCAGCATTTT.

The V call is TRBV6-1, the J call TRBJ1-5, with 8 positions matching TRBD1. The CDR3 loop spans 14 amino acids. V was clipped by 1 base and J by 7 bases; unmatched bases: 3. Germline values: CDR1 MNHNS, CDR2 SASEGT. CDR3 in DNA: TGTGCCAGCAGTGAAGGGACAGGGCTGCAGCCCCAGCATTTT. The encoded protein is CASSEGTGLQPQHF.

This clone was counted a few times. The CDR3 DNA reads TGCGCCAGCAGTGAGTCTCCCTTATCCGCCGGGGAGCTGTTTTTT. Amino acid sequence: CASSESPLSAGELFF. The chain links TRBV10-1 to TRBJ2-2; no clear D gene. CDR1 is WNHNN and CDR2 is SYGVQD in the germline V gene (reference sequence). The CDR3 runs 15 residues. Trimming shortened V by 0 bases and J by 6 bases, and 11 bases separated the two germline ends.

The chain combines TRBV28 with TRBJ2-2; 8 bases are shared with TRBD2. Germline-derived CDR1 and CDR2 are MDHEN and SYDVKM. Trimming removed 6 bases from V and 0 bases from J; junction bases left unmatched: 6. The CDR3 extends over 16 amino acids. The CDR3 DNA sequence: TGTGCCAGCAGCCCCCGGGAGGGGGCGAACACCGGGGAGCTGTTTTTT. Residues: CASSPREGANTGELFF.

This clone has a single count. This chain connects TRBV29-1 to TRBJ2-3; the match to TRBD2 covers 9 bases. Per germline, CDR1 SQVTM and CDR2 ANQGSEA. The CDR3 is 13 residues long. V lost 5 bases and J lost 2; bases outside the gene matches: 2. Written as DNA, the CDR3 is TGCAGCGTTAGCGGGGGGCCCACAGATACGCAGTATTTT. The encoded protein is CSVSGGPTDTQYF.

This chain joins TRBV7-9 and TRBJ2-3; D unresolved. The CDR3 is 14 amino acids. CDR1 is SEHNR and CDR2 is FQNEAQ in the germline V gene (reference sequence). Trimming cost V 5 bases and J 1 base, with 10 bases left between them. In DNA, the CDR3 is TGTGCCAGCAGCCAGTTTGAGGGCACAGATACGCAGTATTTT. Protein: CASSQFEGTDTQYF.

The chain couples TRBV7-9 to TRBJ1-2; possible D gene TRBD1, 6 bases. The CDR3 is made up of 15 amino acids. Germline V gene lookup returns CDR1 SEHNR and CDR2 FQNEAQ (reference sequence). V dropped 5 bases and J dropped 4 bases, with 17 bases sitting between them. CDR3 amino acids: CASSPRGGAGYGYTF. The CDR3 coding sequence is TGTGCCAGCAGCCCCCGGGGGGGGGCAGGCTATGGCTACACCTTC.

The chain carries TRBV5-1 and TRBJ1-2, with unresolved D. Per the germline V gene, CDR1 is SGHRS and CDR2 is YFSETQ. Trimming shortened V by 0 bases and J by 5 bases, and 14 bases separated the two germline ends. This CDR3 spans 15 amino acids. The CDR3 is CASSLDEGLRYGYTF. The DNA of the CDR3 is TGCGCCAGCAGCTTGGACGAGGGCCTTCGATATGGCTACACCTTC.

The CDR3 bases are TGTGCCAGCAGCTCTACAGGGTACCAGAATACGCAGTATTTT. Translating it yields CASSSTGYQNTQYF. The rearrangement uses TRBV7-3 and TRBJ2-3; D possibly corresponds to TRBD1 (6 bases). V dropped 4 bases and J dropped 7 bases, with 15 bases sitting between them. The germline V gene encodes CDR1 SGHTA and CDR2 FQGTGA. The CDR3 is 14 residues long.